Given below is one TCR beta chain in context. Its antigen is unknown. V was pared by 2 bases and J by 5 bases, with 13 bases between. The CDR3 spans 15 residues. Germline values: CDR1 MRHNA, CDR2 SNTAGT. The data were taken from a study of cytomegalovirus exposure and HLA in healthy donors. General observations from the study: With DRB1 most and HLA-C fewest, TCR association rates differed between HLA loci in a later analysis. The investigators catalogued 150 or so TCR beta chains as cytomegalovirus-associated. The dataset shows that most TCR sequences were rare, while some public TCRs occurred in many donors. Further analysis, carried out later, found HLA-associated TCR beta chains more clonally expanded than equally common other chains.

PCR primers comprised 60 Vbeta and 13 Jbeta primers. Produced via immunoSEQ multiplex PCR; TCRdb's table is partial and in-frame only. Found here are about 70,000 clones, about 72% of them singletons; the top ten hold roughly 3.1%. This receptor was obtained from a girl between 10 and 17 years old in good health and CMV-seropositive. The source material was PBMCs. The chain combines TRBV6-4 with TRBJ2-1, with D unclear. The CDR3 here is CASSDAELRDNEQFF. The CDR3 bases are TGTGCCAGCAGTGACGCGGAGTTACGGGACAATGAGCAGTTCTTC.